The 17 T cell receptor beta chains presented below share a single source sample, sequenced in a study of response to subunit inactivated influenza vaccine. TCRdb analysed the RT-PCR reads with MiXCR anew, one entry per CDR3 protein. This table holds about 620,000 distinct CDR3 sequences, 12% found once. The sequencing used PBMCs from blood, collected on the day of vaccination. These TCRs come from a man between 50 and 59 years old who received an inactivated influenza vaccine.

This clonotype came up many times. CDR3 bases: TGCAGCGTTGACTCGGTTAGGGCTCGAAAACTGTTTTTT. It yields the protein CSVDSVRARKLFF. J is TRBJ1-4 and V is TRBV29-1; D gene unclear. With 3 bases removed from V and 10 bases from J, the gap between germline ends came to 15 bases. Germline V CDR1 and CDR2: SQVTM, ANQGSEA. This CDR3 has 13 amino acids.

This clonotype was detected a few times. The chain couples TRBV5-1 to TRBJ2-3; D may be TRBD2 (5 bases). The CDR3 consists of 16 residues. Trimming stripped 4 bases from V and 6 bases from J, with 21 bases between. Germline V gives CDR1 SGHRS, CDR2 YFSETQ. The CDR3 spells CASSPSGVLPRDTQYF. Written as DNA, the CDR3 is TGCGCCAGCAGCCCCTCCGGGGTACTACCAAGGGATACGCAGTATTTT.

The gene calls are TRBV6-2 or TRBV6-3 and TRBJ1-1; perhaps TRBD1 as D (5 bases). The CDR3 is 16 residues long. V shed 6 bases and J shed 3 bases, with 20 bases lying between them. Germline CDR1 MNHEY, CDR2 SVGEGT. The CDR3 is CASSAHRQLRDTEAFF. CDR3 in DNA: TGTGCCAGCAGCGCCCATCGACAGTTGAGGGACACTGAAGCTTTCTTT.

This clonotype occurred a few times. The chain uses TRBV9 and TRBJ2-3; 8 positions match TRBD2. CDR1 and CDR2 from the germline V gene are SGDLS and YYNGEE. V dropped 3 bases and J dropped 4; count of bases not matched to a gene: 4. The CDR3 runs 14 residues. CDR3 loop: CASSDGLAADTQYF. CDR3 DNA: TGTGCCAGCAGCGACGGACTAGCCGCAGATACGCAGTATTTT.

This clonotype was counted between two and nine times. The chain employs TRBV7-9 and TRBJ1-6; D is unclear. The germline V and J ends were trimmed by 3 bases and 6 bases, with 9 bases remaining between them. From germline, CDR1 is SEHNR and CDR2 FQNEAQ (reference sequence). The CDR3 contains 14 residues. The CDR3 reads CASSFQDSNSPLHF. The CDR3 DNA is TGTGCCAGCAGCTTCCAGGATTCTAATTCACCCCTCCACTTT.

This clonotype has more than one count but fewer than ten. V is TRBV7-6 and J is TRBJ2-7, with TRBD2 matching 10 bases. Germline CDR1 SGHVS, CDR2 FNYEAQ. This CDR3 has 16 residues. V shed 3 bases and J 2 bases; nucleotides not matched to a gene: 7. The CDR3 region is CASSFGLAGETYEQYF. In DNA, the CDR3 is TGTGCCAGCAGCTTTGGGCTAGCGGGAGAAACCTACGAGCAGTACTTC.

In its sample, this clonotype was seen a few times. The chain joins TRBV7-2 to TRBJ1-5; D gene ambiguous. Trimming shortened V by 1 base and J by 5 bases, and 12 bases separated the two germline ends. Germline CDR1 and CDR2: SGHTA and FQGNSA. The CDR3 spans 15 residues. DNA of the CDR3: TGTGCCAGCAGCTTAGTCCATTCCGGCGATCAGCCCCAGCATTTT. This sequence encodes CASSLVHSGDQPQHF. The complete variable domain, with remaining parts taken from reference TRBV7-2 and TRBJ1-5, reads GAGVSQSPSNKVTEKGKDVELRCDPISGHTALYWYRQSLGQGLEFLIYFQGNSAPDKSGLPSDRFSAERTGGSVSTLTIQRTQQEDSAVYLCASSLVHSGDQPQHFGDGTRLSIL.

This clonotype was detected only a few times. This chain uses TRBV12-3 or TRBV12-4 with TRBJ2-1, with 10 bases that match TRBD1. The CDR3 runs to 17 residues. V shed 6 bases and J 0 bases; nucleotides not matched to a gene: 8. CDR3 amino acids: CASRPGTGASSYNEQFF. The CDR3 DNA follows: TGTGCCAGCAGACCCGGGACAGGGGCCAGCTCCTACAATGAGCAGTTCTTC.

This rearrangement joins TRBV7-9 to TRBJ2-1; the D gene could be TRBD1 or TRBD2 (5 bases each). Germline V gene sequence: CDR1 SEHNR, CDR2 FQNEAQ (reference sequence). The CDR3 covers 16 residues. V lost 4 bases, J lost 2 bases, and 15 bases lay in between. In DNA, the CDR3 is TGTGCCAGCAGCTCCCCGGGGACGGACACCTACAATGAGCAGTTCTTC. Its translation: CASSSPGTDTYNEQFF.

This sequence joins TRBV7-9 and TRBJ2-1; 14 nucleotides align to TRBD2. CDR1 is SEHNR, CDR2 FQNEAQ, per germline (reference sequence). J was trimmed by 8 bases and V by 5 bases; bases with no gene match: 11. This CDR3 comprises 17 residues. The CDR3 nucleotides read TGTGCCAGCAGCCACCGGACTAGCGGGAGGAAATGGGATGAGCAGTTCTTC. The encoded protein is CASSHRTSGRKWDEQFF.

The J gene is TRBJ2-1, the V gene TRBV19, with 7 bases that match TRBD2. J was trimmed by 3 bases and V by 6 bases; bases with no gene match: 8. CDR3 size: 15 residues. Germline V CDR1 and CDR2: LNHDA, SQIVND (reference sequence). The CDR3 loop reads CASRRTSVNYNEQFF. CDR3 DNA: TGTGCCAGTAGACGCACTAGCGTGAACTACAATGAGCAGTTCTTC.

This clonotype was observed a few times. The chain couples TRBV14 to TRBJ2-1; D not resolved. This CDR3 spans 17 amino acids. V was clipped by 5 bases and J by 0 bases, with 17 bases between them. The germline gives CDR1 SGHDN, CDR2 FVKESK. The CDR3 protein is CASSTNEGIRSYNEQFF. The CDR3 DNA reads TGTGCCAGCAGCACGAACGAAGGGATCCGCTCCTACAATGAGCAGTTCTTC.

The chain carries TRBV20-1 and TRBJ1-6; D is unclear. V was clipped by 1 base and J by 5 bases, with 6 bases between them. This CDR3 comprises 13 residues. Germline lookup yields CDR1 DFQATT and CDR2 SNEGSKA (reference sequence). CDR3 loop: CSARGGDNSPLHF. In DNA form, the CDR3 reads TGCAGTGCTAGAGGCGGAGATAATTCACCCCTCCACTTT.

The chain recombines TRBV12-3 or TRBV12-4 with TRBJ2-7; D remains ambiguous. V dropped 6 bases and J dropped 3 bases, with 15 bases sitting between them. This CDR3 contains 14 residues. CDR3 loop: CASSPTSAGYEQYF. The CDR3 bases are TGTGCCAGCAGCCCGACTTCTGCAGGCTACGAGCAGTACTTC.

The V and J genes are TRBV12-3 or TRBV12-4 and TRBJ2-3, with TRBD2 identical over 8 bases. This CDR3 spans 15 amino acids. Trimming removed 3 bases from V and 5 bases from J; junction bases left unmatched: 7. The CDR3 sequence is CASSLGGGRGDTQYF. CDR3 nucleotide sequence: TGTGCCAGCAGTTTGGGCGGGGGGCGTGGAGATACGCAGTATTTT.

This sequence joins TRBV28 and TRBJ2-5, with unresolved D. Per the germline V gene, CDR1 is MDHEN and CDR2 is SYDVKM. Trimming took 5 bases from V and 1 from J, leaving 8 bases between them. The CDR3 spans 13 residues. For the CDR3, the DNA is TGTGCCAGCAGTGACAAGATCCAAGAGACCCAGTACTTC. It specifies CASSDKIQETQYF. Using reference TRBV28 and TRBJ2-5 for the parts outside the CDR3, the full variable domain is DVKVTQSSRYLVKRTGEKVFLECVQDMDHENMFWYRQDPGLGLRLIYFSYDVKMKEKGDIPEGYSVSREKKERFSLILESASTNQTSMYLCASSDKIQETQYFGPGTRLLVL.

This clonotype has ten or more counts. The genes are TRBV6-1 and TRBJ2-3; D is tentatively TRBD1 or TRBD2 (5 bases each). The CDR3 spans 15 residues. Germline CDR1 and CDR2: MNHNS and SASEGT. The ends were cut back, 10 bases at V and 4 bases at J, with 21 bases in the middle. The CDR3 sequence is CATRSGTHEADTQYF. CDR3 coding DNA: TGTGCCACAAGATCCGGGACCCACGAGGCAGATACGCAGTATTTT.